This record covers a single T cell receptor beta chain. V lost 2 bases, J lost 2 bases, and 13 bases lay in between. Germline V gene data show CDR1 as SGHNT and CDR2 as YYREEE (reference sequence). The CDR3 runs 15 residues. The data were obtained in a study of cytomegalovirus exposure and HLA in healthy donors. In the PCR, 60 Vbeta and 13 Jbeta primers were used. Clones were read by immunoSEQ multiplex PCR, and TCRdb kept only the in-frame ones, dropping some. The sample totals roughly 100,000 clones; its top ten clones hold around 3.4%. The chain employs TRBV5-4 and TRBJ2-5, with D perhaps matching TRBD1 (6 bases). This sequence originates from a woman aged 25 to 39 in good health and CMV-seronegative. The sample comprised PBMCs. The chain's CDR3 is CASSFYREVQETQYF. CDR3 nucleotides: TGTGCCAGCAGCTTTTACAGGGAAGTGCAAGAGACCCAGTACTTC. The full variable domain, completed using reference TRBV5-4 and TRBJ2-5, is ETGVTQSPTHLIKTRGQQVTLRCSSQSGHNTVSWYQQALGQGPQFIFQYYREEENGRGNFPPRFSGLQFPNYSSELNVNALELDDSALYLCASSFYREVQETQYFGPGTRLLVL.